The 4 T cell receptor beta chains below come from one sample, sequenced in a study of T-cell memory formation after mild COVID-19. TCRdb re-called the 5' RACE reads through MiXCR, storing one row per CDR3 protein. Here the sample spans 550,000 to 700,000 distinct CDR3 sequences, 15% to 20% being singletons. The sample comprised PBMCs or a T cell subset sorted from them (not recorded which). These receptors came from an adult woman who had mild COVID-19 (a few samples of this study predate the infection). Cell type and time point are not known.

The J gene is TRBJ1-5, the V gene TRBV12-3 or TRBV12-4; no firm D call. The CDR3 contains 13 residues. Trimming cost V 7 bases and J 5 bases, with 12 bases left between them. The CDR3 nucleotides read TGTGCCAGCAACTTGGAAGGTTATCAGCCCCAGCATTTT. Residues: CASNLEGYQPQHF.

V is TRBV9 and J is TRBJ2-1, with D tentatively TRBD2 (6 bases). The CDR3 is 15 residues long. The V end was cut by 0 bases, the J end by 9 bases, with 16 bases between. Germline V gives CDR1 SGDLS, CDR2 YYNGEE. CDR3 in amino acids: CASSVETGVWGEQFF. The CDR3 nucleotides are TGTGCCAGCAGCGTAGAGACGGGAGTATGGGGTGAGCAGTTCTTC.

The CDR3 bases are TGTGCCAGTCGCCGGGGGTTTGACTACACCTTC. Translating it yields CASRRGFDYTF. The gene calls are TRBV19 and TRBJ1-2; tentatively, D is TRBD1 (5 bases). Trimming removed 8 bases at V and 10 bases at J, with 14 bases between. This CDR3 spans 11 amino acids. Germline CDR1 LNHDA, CDR2 SQIVND (reference sequence).

The chain has TRBV28 and TRBJ1-2, with D possibly being TRBD1 (6 bases). V was cut by 2 bases and J by 0 bases, with 10 bases left in between. Germline CDR1 MDHEN, CDR2 SYDVKM. This CDR3 spans 15 amino acids. The CDR3 spells CASSLGGHANYGYTF. The CDR3 DNA reads TGTGCCAGCAGTTTAGGGGGACACGCTAACTATGGCTACACCTTC.